A selection of T cell receptor beta chains follows, all from one sample in a study of blood T cell repertoires in COVID-19. TCRdb's table, derived via immunoSEQ multiplex PCR, lists solely in-frame clones and lacks some. The sample records fewer than 250,000 clones, around nine tenths being singletons. Sequenced input: PBMCs or T cells enriched from blood (not recorded which). The source is a man younger than 40 who had recovered from COVID-19. Each CDR3 is given with its conserved first and last residue. D genes are given only for firm matches. Clone size, where shown, is once, few, many, or a class for clones that have expanded.

size,D,J,V,DNA,CDR3
NA,NA,TRBJ1-1,TRBV9,TGTGCCAGCAGCGTAGAACCGGGGGGCACTGAAGCTTTCTTT,CASSVEPGGTEAFF
NA,TRBD1,TRBJ2-5,TRBV15,TGTGCCACCAGCAGAGGGGGGACAGGGGGCGAAGAGACCCAGTACTTC,CATSRGGTGGEETQYF
NA,NA,TRBJ2-1,TRBV6-2/TRBV6-3,TGTGCCAGCAGTTACAGGGTTGAAGGGGTGCAGTTCTTC,CASSYRVEGVQFF
NA,NA,TRBJ2-4,TRBV7-9,TGTGCCAGCAGCTTGAATCGGGGAGCCAAAAACATTCAGTACTTC,CASSLNRGAKNIQYF
NA,NA,TRBJ2-5,TRBV9,TGTGCCAGCAGCGTAGGTCCCGGAGAGACCCAGTACTTC,CASSVGPGETQYF
NA,NA,TRBJ2-1,TRBV24-1,TGTGCCTCTCAGGGCTCCTACAATGAGCAGTTCTTC,CASQGSYNEQFF
NA,TRBD2,TRBJ2-2,TRBV19,TGTGCCACCAAGGGGCGGGAGAATTATGGCGGGGAGCTGTTTTTT,CATKGRENYGGELFF
NA,TRBD1,TRBJ1-5,TRBV28,TGTGCCACGGGACAGGGTTCTCAGCCCCAGCATTTT,CATGQGSQPQHF
NA,TRBD2,TRBJ2-3,TRBV10-1,TGCGCCAGCGTAAGGGCGAGCGGGACTGGGGGGAGCACAGATACGCAGTATTTT,CASVRASGTGGSTDTQYF
few,NA,TRBJ1-2,TRBV18,TGTGCCAGCTCACCATCTAACAGCCCCGGGGATGGCTACACCTTC,CASSPSNSPGDGYTF
NA,NA,TRBJ2-1,TRBV21-1,TGTGCCAGCAGCACCCTAGCGGGGGGGCGGTCCTACAATGAGCAGTTCTTC,CASSTLAGGRSYNEQFF
few,TRBD2,TRBJ2-7,TRBV3-1/TRBV3-2,TGTGCCAGCAGCCCAAATAGCGGGTACGAGCAGTACTTC,CASSPNSGYEQYF
NA,NA,TRBJ2-7,TRBV9,TGTGCCAGCAGCGATGGACTCTCCTACGAGCAGTACTTC,CASSDGLSYEQYF
NA,TRBD2,TRBJ2-1,TRBV5-1,TGCGCCAGCAGCTTACCTAGCGGGGGGGCGCAAAATGAGCAGTTCTTC,CASSLPSGGAQNEQFF
NA,TRBD1,TRBJ1-1,TRBV5-1,TGCGCCAGCAGCGTAACAGGGGGCACTGAAGCTTTCTTT,CASSVTGGTEAFF
NA,NA,TRBJ2-7,TRBV13,TGTGCCAGCAGCTTGGGGGGCGAGCAGTACTTC,CASSLGGEQYF
NA,NA,TRBJ1-1,TRBV28,TGTGCCAGCAGTTTATTCGGGAGTGGGGCTTTCTTT,CASSLFGSGAFF
few,NA,TRBJ1-1,TRBV27,TGTGCCAGCAGTTTCGCTGGGGGCGGGGGGGATGAAGCTTTCTTT,CASSFAGGGGDEAFF
NA,TRBD1,TRBJ1-1,TRBV27,TGTGCCAGCAGTTTAGAAGTGGGACAGGGCCTAAACACTGAAGCTTTCTTT,CASSLEVGQGLNTEAFF
few,NA,TRBJ2-7,TRBV7-9,TGTGCCAGCAGCTTATGGCTCGAGCAGTACTTC,CASSLWLEQYF
NA,NA,TRBJ1-3,TRBV5-6,TGTGCCAGCAGCTTAAACGGACAGATCTCTGGAAACACCATATATTTT,CASSLNGQISGNTIYF
NA,NA,TRBJ1-4,TRBV7-9,TGTGCCAGCAGCTTGAGACAGGTGGGCGAAAAACTGTTTTTT,CASSLRQVGEKLFF
many,NA,TRBJ1-5,TRBV7-4,TGCGCCAGCAGCGCCGGATACGGGGGGGGCAGCAATCAGCCCCAGCATTTT,CASSAGYGGGSNQPQHF
NA,NA,TRBJ2-2,TRBV2,TGTGCCAGCAGCTGGCGGGGTGGGACCGGGGAGCTGTTTTTT,CASSWRGGTGELFF
NA,NA,TRBJ2-5,TRBV6-5,TGTGCCAGCAGCGCGGGCCGCTCCAGCGAGGAGACCCAGTACTTC,CASSAGRSSEETQYF
NA,NA,TRBJ2-7,TRBV6-5,TGTGCCAGCAAATTTTCCCGGGATTCCGCGCAGTACTTC,CASKFSRDSAQYF
NA,TRBD1,TRBJ1-5,TRBV18,TGTGCCAGCTCACCTGGGACAGGGGGTAATCAGCCCCAGCATTTT,CASSPGTGGNQPQHF
NA,NA,TRBJ2-4,TRBV29-1,TGCAGCGTTCTAGCGTTCAGCATTCAGTACTTC,CSVLAFSIQYF
NA,TRBD1,TRBJ1-2,TRBV6-1,TGTGCCAGCAGTGGCACGGGACAGCGGCCTTATAGGGATGGCTACACCTTC,CASSGTGQRPYRDGYTF
NA,TRBD1,TRBJ1-1,TRBV30,TGTGCCTTGGGGACAGGGGTGATACGGACTGAAGCTTTCTTT,CALGTGVIRTEAFF
NA,NA,TRBJ2-7,TRBV5-6,TGTGCCAGCAGCTTGGACCCCGCCAGCTCCTACGAGCAGTACTTC,CASSLDPASSYEQYF
NA,NA,TRBJ2-4,TRBV3-1/TRBV3-2,TGTGCCAGTTTGGGTTTGAGAGGCATTCAGTACTTC,CASLGLRGIQYF
NA,NA,TRBJ2-3,TRBV4-1,TGCGCCAGCAGCCAAGAGGGGCATCCTAGCACAGATACGCAGTATTTT,CASSQEGHPSTDTQYF
NA,NA,TRBJ1-1,TRBV6-5,TGTGCCAGCAGTTACTCGGGCCGGACTGAAGCTTTCTTT,CASSYSGRTEAFF
NA,TRBD2,TRBJ2-5,TRBV24-1,TGTGCCACCAGTGAGCTAGCGGGAGTCGGGGAGACCCAGTACTTC,CATSELAGVGETQYF
NA,NA,TRBJ1-2,TRBV3-1/TRBV3-2,TGTGCCAGCAGCCTTACAAACAGGGCCACCTATGGCTACACCTTC,CASSLTNRATYGYTF
NA,NA,TRBJ2-6,TRBV5-5,TGTGCCAGCAGTTTCGTAGGGGCGGCTGGGGCCAACGTCCTGACTTTC,CASSFVGAAGANVLTF
NA,TRBD1,TRBJ1-1,TRBV5-4,TGTGCCAGCAGCTTGGCCGGGACAGTGAACACTGAAGCTTTCTTT,CASSLAGTVNTEAFF
NA,NA,TRBJ2-7,TRBV6-5,TGTGCCAGCAGTTACTCGGACAATACCTACGAGCAGTACTTC,CASSYSDNTYEQYF
NA,TRBD2,TRBJ2-5,TRBV7-2,TGTGCCAGCAGCTCTGGACTAGCGGGTGAGACCCAGTACTTC,CASSSGLAGETQYF
NA,NA,TRBJ2-1,TRBV4-3,TGCGCCAGCAGCCAAGATGTCAGCGGCTACAATGAGCAGTTCTTC,CASSQDVSGYNEQFF
NA,NA,TRBJ2-1,TRBV5-1,TGCGCCAGCAGCTCCGACAGTTACAATGAGCAGTTCTTC,CASSSDSYNEQFF
NA,TRBD1,TRBJ1-6,TRBV29-1,TGCAGCGTGCGAAGGGACAGCTCCTATAATTCACCCCTCCACTTT,CSVRRDSSYNSPLHF
NA,TRBD2,TRBJ2-1,TRBV19,TGTGCCAGTAGTGGGGGACTAGCGGGAGTAGGGCAGTTCTTC,CASSGGLAGVGQFF
NA,NA,TRBJ1-3,TRBV28,TGTGCCAGCAGTTTGGGGGGGGCGCCGCCCCGCTCTGGAAACACCATATATTTT,CASSLGGAPPRSGNTIYF
NA,TRBD2,TRBJ2-7,TRBV29-1,TGCAGCGTTATACTAGCGGGATTCTCCTACGAGCAGTACTTC,CSVILAGFSYEQYF